This T cell receptor beta chain was documented in a study of blood T cell repertoires in COVID-19. CDR1 is LGHDT and CDR2 is YNNKEL in the germline V gene (reference sequence). V lost 3 bases and J lost 4; bases outside the gene matches: 8. This CDR3 has 15 residues. TCRdb keeps only in-frame clones here, not all; method: immunoSEQ multiplex PCR. This table has hundreds of thousands of clones, roughly 80% appearing once. This chain links TRBV3-1 (or the pseudogene TRBV3-2) with TRBJ1-1, with 7 bases matching TRBD1. The TCR was taken from a man aged 35-49 years who had been exposed to COVID-19. The sequenced sample was PBMCs or T cells enriched from blood (not recorded which). CDR3 DNA sequence: TGTGCCAGCAGCCAGGTGACAGGGCGAGGCACTGAAGCTTTCTTT. It specifies CASSQVTGRGTEAFF.